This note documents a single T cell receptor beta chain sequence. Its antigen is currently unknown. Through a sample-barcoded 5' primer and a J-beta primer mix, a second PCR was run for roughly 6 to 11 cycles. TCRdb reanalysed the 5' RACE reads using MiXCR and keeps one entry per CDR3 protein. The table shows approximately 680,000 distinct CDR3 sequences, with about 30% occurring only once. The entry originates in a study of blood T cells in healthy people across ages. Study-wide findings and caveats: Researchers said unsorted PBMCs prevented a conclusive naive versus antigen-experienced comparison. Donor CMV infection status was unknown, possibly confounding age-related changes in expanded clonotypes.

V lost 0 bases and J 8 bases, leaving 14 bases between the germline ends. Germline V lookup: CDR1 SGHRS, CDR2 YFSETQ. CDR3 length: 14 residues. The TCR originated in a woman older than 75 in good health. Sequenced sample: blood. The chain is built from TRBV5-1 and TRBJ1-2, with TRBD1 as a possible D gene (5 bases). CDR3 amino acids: CASSLAARAAGYTF. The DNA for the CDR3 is TGCGCCAGCAGCTTGGCCGCCAGGGCGGCCGGCTACACCTTC.